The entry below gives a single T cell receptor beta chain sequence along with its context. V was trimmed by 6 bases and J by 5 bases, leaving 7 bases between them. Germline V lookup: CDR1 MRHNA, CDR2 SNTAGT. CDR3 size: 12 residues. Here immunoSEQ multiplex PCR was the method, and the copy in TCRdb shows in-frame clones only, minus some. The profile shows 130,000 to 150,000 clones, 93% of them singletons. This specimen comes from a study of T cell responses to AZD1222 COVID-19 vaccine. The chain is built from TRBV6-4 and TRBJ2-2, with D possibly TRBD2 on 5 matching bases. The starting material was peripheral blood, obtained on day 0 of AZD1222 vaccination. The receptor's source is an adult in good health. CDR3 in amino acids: CASRTNTGELFF. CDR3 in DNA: TGTGCCAGCAGGACTAATACCGGGGAGCTGTTTTTT.